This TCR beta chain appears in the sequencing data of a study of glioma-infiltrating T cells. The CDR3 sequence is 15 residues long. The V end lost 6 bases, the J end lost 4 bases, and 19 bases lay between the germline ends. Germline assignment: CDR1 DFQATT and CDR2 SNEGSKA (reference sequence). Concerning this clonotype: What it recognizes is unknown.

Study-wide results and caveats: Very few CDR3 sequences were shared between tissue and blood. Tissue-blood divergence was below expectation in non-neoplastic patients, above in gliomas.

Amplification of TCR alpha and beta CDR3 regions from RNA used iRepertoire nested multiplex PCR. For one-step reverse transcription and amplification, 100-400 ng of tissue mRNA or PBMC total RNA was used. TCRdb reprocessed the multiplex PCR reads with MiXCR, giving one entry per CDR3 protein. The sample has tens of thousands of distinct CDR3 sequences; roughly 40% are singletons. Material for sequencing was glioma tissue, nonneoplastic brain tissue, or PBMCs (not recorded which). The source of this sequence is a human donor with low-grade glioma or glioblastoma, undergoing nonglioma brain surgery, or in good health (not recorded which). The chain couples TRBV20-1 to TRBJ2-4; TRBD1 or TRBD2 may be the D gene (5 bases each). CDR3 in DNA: TGCAGTGCCAGCACTGAGCTGGGACGTAAAAACATTCAGTACTTC. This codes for CSASTELGRKNIQYF.